This T cell receptor beta chain stems from a study of CDR3 diversity in severe acne. With 1 base removed from V and 2 bases from J, the gap between germline ends came to 9 bases. Germline CDR1 reads MNHNS; CDR2 reads SASEGT. The length of the CDR3 is 14 residues. TCRdb redid the calling of the PCR reads with MiXCR, one entry per CDR3 protein. Of 89,000 or so distinct CDR3 sequences in the sample, 45% to 55% are singletons; the top ten hold 10%. The chain employs TRBV6-1 and TRBJ2-7, with D possibly TRBD1 on 6 matching bases. Sequences were obtained from blood. The source is a male donor in good health, serving as a control. The CDR3 reads CASSEGSGAYEQYF. Here the CDR3 DNA reads TGTGCCAGCAGTGAAGGGTCAGGGGCCTACGAGCAGTACTTC.